This T cell receptor beta chain was retrieved from a study of cytomegalovirus exposure and HLA in healthy donors. The PCR contained 60 Vbeta and 13 Jbeta primers. The table came from immunoSEQ multiplex PCR; TCRdb's copy has only in-frame clones and leaves some out. The sample contains about 140,000 clones, more than 60% of which appear only once. Trimming shortened V by 1 base and J by 4 bases, and 10 bases separated the two germline ends. In germline, CDR1 is LGHNA, CDR2 YNFKEQ. The CDR3 is made up of 14 amino acids. The sample taken for sequencing was PBMCs. The V and J genes are TRBV4-2 and TRBJ1-2; D is ambiguous. The receptor was derived from a woman between 45 and 65 years old in good health and CMV-seropositive. CDR3 in amino acids: CASSQGWATYGYTF. CDR3 DNA: TGTGCCAGCAGCCAAGGATGGGCGACCTATGGCTACACCTTC.